The entry below describes one TCR beta chain. Its cognate antigen has yet to be identified. Base qualities are not provided; no much larger clone lies one nucleotide away. Library creation used the immunoSEQ multiplex PCR assay. A mixture of 60 forward primers for TCR Vbeta segments and 13 reverse primers for TCR Jbeta segments was used in the multiplex PCR. A multiplex PCR assay on genomic DNA amplified the CDR3 region of rearranged TCR beta genes. Amplified TCR beta libraries were sequenced as 87-base-pair reads on the Illumina HiSeq System. The study's own analysis went as follows. A later analysis counted 65 million to 90 million unique TCR beta chains across the 670 or so repertoires, and some 11 million of these chains were shared by at least two donors. A nearest-neighbor algorithm error-corrected the raw reads and collapsed the reads into unique sequences, merging closely related sequences to remove PCR and sequencing errors. V, D and J gene segments were assigned by aligning CDR3 sequences to IMGT reference sequences. For a sequence to be retained, a match of at least six nucleotides to both a V gene segment and a J gene segment was required. Rearrangements were classified as productive when the CDR3 lacked stop codons and remained in frame with V and J, and all other rearrangements were classified as non-productive. CDR3 was defined according to IMGT convention as the region running from the second conserved V-encoded cysteine to the conserved J-encoded phenylalanine. The earlier analysis of a few hundred of the donors excluded any sequence lacking an unambiguous match to a single V gene segment. An earlier analysis of 587 of the donors classified V segments as functional when productive rearrangements were above 56.7% and as segregating when the standard deviation between donors was above 5%. A statistical classification framework was built for diagnosing cytomegalovirus status from the catalog of TCR beta chain sequences. A later analysis assigned V and J genes by comparing TCR nucleotide sequences with IMGT/GENE-DB human TR gene sequences. A later analysis assigned CDR3 sequences and most-parsimonious VDJ recombination scenarios with the TCRdist pipeline. In a later analysis, every TCR beta chain was defined by the combination of its CDR3 amino acid sequence and its V-gene family, and reads without a unique V-gene family were dropped. To address suspected cross-contamination and a sequencing artifact, a later analysis removed approximately 590 highly shared, low-generation-probability nucleotide sequences. A later analysis calculated a clonal expansion index for each public chain from normalized within-repertoire ranks of inferred template counts. Generation probabilities in a later analysis came from a VDJ recombination model fitted to out-of-frame rearrangements, and those results were checked against IGoR. In a later analysis, hypergeometric tests were used to score TCR-TCR, TCR-HLA and TCR-CMV co-occurrence, with a repertoire-size bias correction applied to TCR pairs. A later analysis estimated false discovery rates by permuting HLA or CMV assignments 20 times. A later analysis grouped co-occurring TCRs with DBSCAN, adding TCRdist sequence similarity when clustering within HLA-allele-positive subsets. Repertoires with fewer than 30,000 or more than 120,000 public chains were left out of co-occurrence clustering, as were a few repertoires with anomalous nucleotide sharing. TCRdb re-hosts the immuneACCESS table, in-frame sequences only. Its copies lack some clones; in the studies checked, an unresolved V gene accounts for under half of them, and the cause for the rest is not known. The V and J calls and clone size are taken from that table; D and trimming were inferred from the DNA. This sample holds 150,000 to 180,000 clones; about 80% were observed only once. The ten biggest clones cover 13% of the sample.

The germline ends are 15 bases apart after V is trimmed by 4 bases and J by 5 bases. Counted from cysteine to phenylalanine, this CDR3 has 14 amino acids. Of the read, only the CDR3 DNA is kept; its 42 bases are in frame from base 1. CDR1 MDHEN and CDR2 SYDVKM were looked up in the germline V gene. This specimen comes from a study of cytomegalovirus exposure and HLA in healthy donors (TCRdb year 2017). General notes on the study: In an earlier analysis of approximately 640 of the donors, 276 Gb of sequence data and 90 million to 120 million unique TCR beta sequences from some 170 million T cells were reported. The study was designed to test whether signatures of past pathogen exposure could be identified by cataloging public T cell receptors. In a later analysis, previously published TCR beta repertoires from some 640 donors were re-analyzed and high-resolution HLA genotyping was added so that TCR occurrence patterns could be studied. Class I and class II HLA loci were covered by the typing at four-digit resolution. Among almost 400 genotyped donors of the cohort, an average of about 240,000 unique TCR beta nucleotide sequences were sequenced per donor, roughly a sixth of them non-productive. To predict cytomegalovirus infection status, the study brought together high-throughput TCR immunosequencing, statistical association of individual TCRs with disease status, and machine learning. Genome-wide SNP genotypes for about 60% of the 666 donors were used in a later genetic analysis, which treated that subset as a discovery cohort. The study profiled the T cell repertoires of hundreds of subjects by immunosequencing and related them to cytomegalovirus serostatus. The genetic ancestry cluster associated with self-reported Caucasian donors included roughly 84% of the approximately 400 genotyped donors. In an earlier analysis of roughly 540 of the donors, high-throughput TCR beta sequencing was used to judge whether each TCR beta V gene segment behaved as functional or pseudogenic. Rather than drawing on any new phenotypic data, the later analysis identified candidate immune exposures from TCR beta sequences and the way those sequences occurred across donors. The number of typed donors differed by locus: roughly 629-630 for A, B, C, DRB1 and DQB1; about 520 for DQA1; 606 for DPA1; and 400 to 480 for DPB1. Approximately 310 gigabases of sequencing data and 70 million to 100 million unique TCR sequences made up an early release that covered 640 HLA-typed donors. Along with the roughly 670-subject first cohort, a separate validation cohort of more than 90 different subjects was used. Donor age, sex, ethnicity and CMV serostatus were compiled alongside the repertoire data. Every repertoire in the discovery cohort had been generated on one and the same sequencing platform. Several DR-DQ haplotypes were treated as single units for association and clustering because of strong linkage in the cohort.

Findings and caveats that apply to the study as a whole: In a later analysis, HLA-associated TCR beta chains showed more clonal expansion and lower generation probabilities than non-associated chains that were equally common. Most TCR sequences were seen in very few donors, while some public TCRs were found in many individuals. An earlier analysis of 587 of the donors showed that most TCR beta V segments appeared in productive rearrangements either about 87% or about 30% of the time, which broadly matched IMGT annotations. Most CMV-associated TCR beta chains appeared to be HLA-restricted in a later analysis, and the HLA associations seemed to be driven largely by CMV exposure. Correlated functional status among segregating V segments might reflect linkage disequilibrium, but an unknown experimental factor could not be ruled out. A few of the identified cytomegalovirus-associated TCR beta chains were confirmed in vitro to be specific for cytomegalovirus antigens. According to the authors, the approach could potentially be generalized to other disease states and immunological phenotypes. Because HLA typing was unavailable for some donors at each locus, only the typed subset was used in association tests. In this cohort, only TCR beta chains were sequenced, and detectable features were limited by the absence of alpha or paired-chain data. The only immune exposure information available for the cohort was CMV serostatus. A cluster of highly shared sequence variants was judged likely to represent a technical artifact of the sequencing pipeline. A later analysis associated 15,000 or so TCR beta sequences with specific HLA alleles at a false discovery rate of 0.05. The classifier was reported to diagnose cytomegalovirus status with high specificity and sensitivity in both the original and validation cohorts. A total of fewer than 200 TCR beta chains were listed by the study as associated with cytomegalovirus. When HLA alleles, especially DR and DQ, strongly co-occurred, attributing TCR associations to individual alleles was difficult. A later analysis reported that several top co-occurrence clusters appeared linked to parvovirus B19, influenza, CMV and Epstein-Barr virus. The earlier analysis of approximately 560 of the donors excluded approximately 15 rarely observed V segments, including chromosome 9 orphons, because counts were too low. Roughly uniform sequencing depth across donors was assumed in presence/absence analyses, although this assumption may not hold. A later analysis found that TCR association rates varied across HLA loci, with DRB1 alleles showing the most associated TCRs and HLA-C alleles the fewest. A later genetic analysis reported fewer N-insertions in productive TCRs among donors in an Asian-associated ancestry cluster than the approximately 700-donor mean. A further reported finding was that TCR beta sequences accurately predicted the HLA-A and HLA-B alleles for most subjects in the first cohort. Some IMGT-functional V segments, including TRBV6-2 and TRBV6-3, could not be distinguished by the 87-base-pair reads and were therefore excluded. In a later genetic analysis, a missense DCLRE1C variant was associated with V-gene and J-gene trimming of TCR beta chains, and the association was replicated in an independent cohort.

In total, roughly 710 healthy bone marrow donors made up the cohort. At the time of sampling, all cohort members were nominally healthy, though unrecorded immune exposures were likely present. The donor tested CMV seropositive and was one of the 289 seropositive cohort members. Every donor gave a peripheral blood sample, and the peripheral blood mononuclear cells from that sample were used for TCR beta sequencing. Genomic DNA extraction from the blood cell samples was performed with the Qiagen DNeasy Blood Extraction Kit. The V and J segments used are TRBV28 and TRBJ2-7, with a tentative D gene TRBD1 over 6 matching bases. The sequenced sample was PBMCs. The sequence was collected from a man aged 25 to 45 in good health and CMV-seropositive. Here is the DNA: TGTGCCAGCAGTTACCACAGGGATGAGAACGAGCAGTACTTC. This is translated as CASSYHRDENEQYF.